These T cell receptor beta chains were read from a single sample in a study of response to subunit inactivated influenza vaccine. Using its own MiXCR run on the RT-PCR reads, TCRdb lists one record per CDR3 protein. This sample carries approximately 490,000 distinct CDR3 sequences, more than 7% of them seen once, and the ten largest clones take roughly 13%. Specimen: PBMCs from blood, collected less than 30 months after vaccination. The receptors were sampled from a man in his fifties or sixties who received an inactivated influenza vaccine. Each CDR3 is given with its conserved first and last residue. D genes are given only for firm matches. Only part of the rows carry a size: once, few, many, or a class if the clone is expanded.

clone_size	v_call	d_call	j_call	cdr3_nt	cdr3_aa
few	TRBV6-1	TRBD2	TRBJ2-7	TGTGCCAGCAGTCGGGGACTAGCGGAGGCCTCTTACGAGCAGTACTTC	CASSRGLAEASYEQYF
.	TRBV28	.	TRBJ1-5	TGTGCCAGCAGTTTTGGGGCAGTTAGCAATCAGCCCCAGCATTTT	CASSFGAVSNQPQHF
many	TRBV20-1	.	TRBJ2-7	TGCAGTGCTAGACGCGGGACAGCCAACTACGAGCAGTACTTC	CSARRGTANYEQYF
many	TRBV18	TRBD1	TRBJ1-2	TGTGCCAGCTCACCAAGACAGGGTGGCCATGGCTACACCTTC	CASSPRQGGHGYTF
few	TRBV6-2/TRBV6-3	TRBD1	TRBJ2-3	TGTGCCAGCAGTTACAGGGGGCTTTGGGCAGATACGCAGTATTTT	CASSYRGLWADTQYF
few	TRBV20-1	TRBD2	TRBJ2-1	TGCAGTGCTAGAGCAAACCTAGCGGGAGGCAATGAGCAGTTCTTC	CSARANLAGGNEQFF
.	TRBV28	.	TRBJ1-1	TGTGCCAGCAGTACGCCCGGGGGGCGCGGTGAAGCTTTCTTT	CASSTPGGRGEAFF
many	TRBV28	.	TRBJ2-7	TGTGCCAGCAGTTTAGGCAGAGAGGGAGCCTACGAGCAGTACTTC	CASSLGREGAYEQYF
many	TRBV12-3/TRBV12-4	.	TRBJ1-5	TGTGCCAGCAGTTTAATGAGAAATCAGCCCCAGCATTTT	CASSLMRNQPQHF
.	TRBV6-1	.	TRBJ2-7	TGTGCCAGCAGCCGGACTCCGGGCCTCCTCGAGCAGTACTTC	CASSRTPGLLEQYF
few	TRBV14	TRBD2	TRBJ2-5	TGTGCCAGCAGCCAACCGGGACTAGCCATAGAGACCCAGTACTTC	CASSQPGLAIETQYF
few	TRBV28	TRBD1	TRBJ1-4	TGTGCCAGCAGTCGAGCCGGGACAGGGGGCGCAACTAATGAAAAACTGTTTTTT	CASSRAGTGGATNEKLFF
.	TRBV3-1	.	TRBJ1-1	TGTGCCAGCAGCCAAAGTACAGGGCGGGGTGCCACTGAAGCTTTCTTT	CASSQSTGRGATEAFF
.	TRBV5-6	.	TRBJ2-7	TGTGCCAGCAGCACCGGTCCCGTCTTCCCGCAGTACTTC	CASSTGPVFPQYF
many	TRBV7-2	.	TRBJ2-3	TGTGCCAGCAGCTTAGGTACAGGGCTAAATACGCAGTATTTT	CASSLGTGLNTQYF
few	TRBV6-1	TRBD1	TRBJ1-1	TGTGCCAGCAGGAAGGGGACAGGGAGGTCGCACACTGAAGCTTTCTTT	CASRKGTGRSHTEAFF
few	TRBV27	.	TRBJ1-5	TGTGCCAGCAGACTGACAGGCCTTAAACTAGGGAGCAATCAGCCCCAGCATTTT	CASRLTGLKLGSNQPQHF
.	TRBV5-5	.	TRBJ2-7	TGTGCCAGCAGCTTGGCCTCGGCAGGGGCTCCCTACGAGCAGTACTTC	CASSLASAGAPYEQYF
.	TRBV29-1	.	TRBJ2-3	TGCAGCGTTGGCGGGGAGAGCACAGATACGCAGTATTTT	CSVGGESTDTQYF
many	TRBV14	TRBD1	TRBJ2-7	TGTGCCAGCAGCACGCAGACAGGGGGAGCGGGAGAGCAGTACTTC	CASSTQTGGAGEQYF
.	TRBV3-1	TRBD1	TRBJ1-4	TGTGCCAGCAGCCAGAACCCTCCGGGACAGTTTAATGAAAAACTGTTTTTT	CASSQNPPGQFNEKLFF
few	TRBV9	TRBD1	TRBJ1-4	TGTGCCAGCAGCGTAGGCCGGGACAGCGGGTCACTGTTTTTT	CASSVGRDSGSLFF
many	TRBV9	TRBD2	TRBJ2-1	TGTGCCAGCAGCGGAACCGGGACTAGCGGGATTGAGCAGTTCTTC	CASSGTGTSGIEQFF
few	TRBV12-3/TRBV12-4	.	TRBJ2-3	TGTGCCAGCAGTTTAGTTGGCTGGGGCGCAGATACGCAGTATTTT	CASSLVGWGADTQYF
many	TRBV20-1	.	TRBJ2-3	TGCAGTGCTAGAGATTTCGTCAACACAGATACGCAGTATTTT	CSARDFVNTDTQYF
few	TRBV20-1	TRBD2	TRBJ2-5	TGCAGTGCTCGGGTGGGAGGGCCTGGAGAGACCCAGTACTTC	CSARVGGPGETQYF
few	TRBV19	.	TRBJ2-1	TGTGCCAGTAGTATAGTTGCGACTGTCTCCTACAATGAGCAGTTCTTC	CASSIVATVSYNEQFF
many	TRBV12-3/TRBV12-4	.	TRBJ2-7	TGTGCCAGCAGCAAAAAGGGGGACTTAAACTACGAGCAGTACTTC	CASSKKGDLNYEQYF
few	TRBV6-2/TRBV6-3	.	TRBJ1-4	TGTGCCAGCAGTTACGGCCCAGGGAGAAGTAATGAAAAACTGTTTTTT	CASSYGPGRSNEKLFF
.	TRBV6-5	.	TRBJ1-5	TGTGCCAGCAGTCGGCCTCAGCCCCAGCATTTT	CASSRPQPQHF
few	TRBV6-1	.	TRBJ2-7	TGTGCCAGCAGTGAGGGCCCGAAGTACGAGCAGTACTTC	CASSEGPKYEQYF
.	TRBV2	TRBD2	TRBJ2-1	TGTGCCAGCAAGGGGACTAGCGGGAGTAACAATGAGCAGTTCTTC	CASKGTSGSNNEQFF
few	TRBV4-3	.	TRBJ2-7	TGCGCCAGCAGCCAAGTAATGTCAGCAGCCTACGAGCAGTACTTC	CASSQVMSAAYEQYF
many	TRBV5-1	TRBD2	TRBJ2-1	TGCGCCAGCAGCTTGCGCGGTAGCGGGAACGTATTCTACAATGAGCAGTTCTTC	CASSLRGSGNVFYNEQFF
.	TRBV6-2/TRBV6-3	TRBD1	TRBJ1-2	TGTGCCAGCAGGCAGGGGGGACGAGGCTACACCTTC	CASRQGGRGYTF
.	TRBV2	.	TRBJ2-5	TGTGCCAGCAGTGAATTCCTCGAAGAGACCCAGTACTTC	CASSEFLEETQYF
.	TRBV6-5	.	TRBJ2-7	TGTGCCAGCAGTTTCGCCCGACGGAGCTCCTACGAGCAGTACTTC	CASSFARRSSYEQYF
many	TRBV5-1	TRBD1	TRBJ2-1	TGCGCCAGCAGCTTGGCCGGACAGGGGGGTTCGGAGCAGTTCTTC	CASSLAGQGGSEQFF
few	TRBV6-5	.	TRBJ2-2	TGTGCCAGCAGTTATGGGTTCAGGGGTCGGGACACCGGGGAGCTGTTTTTT	CASSYGFRGRDTGELFF
.	TRBV7-3	.	TRBJ2-1	TGTGCCAGCGGTATCCACAATGAGCAGTTCTTC	CASGIHNEQFF
.	TRBV7-2	.	TRBJ1-6	TGTGCCAGCAGATCCGTTCCCGGCAGGGCTAATTCACCCCTCCACTTT	CASRSVPGRANSPLHF
.	TRBV6-5	.	TRBJ1-1	TGTGCCAGCAGTTACTCTGCGGGAAGCATGAACACTGAAGCTTTCTTT	CASSYSAGSMNTEAFF
few	TRBV6-2/TRBV6-3	.	TRBJ2-2	TGTGCCAGCAGTTACCGTGTGGAGCTGTTTTTT	CASSYRVELFF
few	TRBV11-2	TRBD1	TRBJ2-7	TGTGCCAGCGGACAGGGAATCTACGAGCAGTACTTC	CASGQGIYEQYF
.	TRBV6-5	TRBD2	TRBJ2-3	TGTGCCAGCAGTTATAGCGGGAGGGGAGATACGCAGTATTTT	CASSYSGRGDTQYF
many	TRBV10-3	.	TRBJ2-7	TGTGCCATCAGTGAATGGGGGACAACTTACGAGCAGTACTTC	CAISEWGTTYEQYF
few	TRBV20-1	TRBD1	TRBJ1-5	TGCAGTGCTAGGATATCGACAGGGCTTGCCAATCAGCCCCAGCATTTT	CSARISTGLANQPQHF
.	TRBV5-5	.	TRBJ1-1	TGTGCCAGCAGCTTGGTTTGGTCCCCGAAGAACACTGAAGCTTTCTTT	CASSLVWSPKNTEAFF